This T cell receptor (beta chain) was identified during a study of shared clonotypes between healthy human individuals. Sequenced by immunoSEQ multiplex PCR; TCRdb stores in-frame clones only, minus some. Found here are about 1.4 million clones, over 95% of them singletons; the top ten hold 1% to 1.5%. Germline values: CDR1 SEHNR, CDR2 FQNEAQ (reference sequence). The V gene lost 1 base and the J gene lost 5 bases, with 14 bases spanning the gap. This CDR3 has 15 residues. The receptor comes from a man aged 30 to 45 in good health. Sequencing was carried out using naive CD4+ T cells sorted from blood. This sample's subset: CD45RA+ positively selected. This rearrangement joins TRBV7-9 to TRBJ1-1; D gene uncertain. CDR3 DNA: TGTGCCAGCAGCTTAGTTGCGGGTTTGCGTACTGAAGCTTTCTTT. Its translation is CASSLVAGLRTEAFF.